Sequencing of this T cell receptor beta chain was carried out in a study of T cells in Graves' hyperthyroidism and ophthalmopathy. Newly diagnosed hyperthyroidism patients aged 18 to 65 years had disease lasting under 2 months. CDR1 and CDR2 from the germline V gene are SGDLS and YYNGEE. V was clipped by 3 bases and J by 5 bases, with 23 bases between them. The CDR3 is 18 amino acids. It was RNA transcripts that yielded the amplified TCR beta CDR3 regions. The primer set for the first-round RT-PCR of the TCR CDR3 was HTBI. Using its own MiXCR run on the multiplex PCR reads, TCRdb lists one record per CDR3 protein. The table has approximately 420,000 distinct CDR3 sequences, around 15% seen once.

This chain uses TRBV9 with TRBJ1-4; D may be TRBD1 (6 bases). The sample consisted of blood. This receptor was obtained from a woman aged 18 to 35 with Graves' hyperthyroidism. The CDR3: CASSAPAGRDTPNEKLFF. CDR3 DNA: TGTGCCAGCAGCGCTCCCGCCGGGCGGGACACTCCGAATGAAAAACTGTTTTTT.